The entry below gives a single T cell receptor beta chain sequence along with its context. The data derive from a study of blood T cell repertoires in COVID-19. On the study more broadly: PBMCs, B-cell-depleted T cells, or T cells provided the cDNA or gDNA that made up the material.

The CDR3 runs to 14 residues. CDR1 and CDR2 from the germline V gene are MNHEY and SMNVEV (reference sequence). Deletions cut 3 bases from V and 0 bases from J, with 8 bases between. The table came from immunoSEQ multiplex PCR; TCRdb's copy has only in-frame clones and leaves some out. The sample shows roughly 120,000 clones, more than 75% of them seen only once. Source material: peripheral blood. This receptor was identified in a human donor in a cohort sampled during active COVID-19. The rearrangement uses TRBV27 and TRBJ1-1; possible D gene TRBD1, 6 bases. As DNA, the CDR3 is TGTGCCAGCAGTTTGCAGGGGATGAACACTGAAGCTTTCTTT. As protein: CASSLQGMNTEAFF.